A selection of T cell receptor beta chains follows, all from one sample in a study of radiation and T cells in renal cell carcinoma. Clones were read by immunoSEQ multiplex PCR, and TCRdb kept only the in-frame ones, dropping some. The sample has approximately 110,000 clones; about four fifths are singletons. Here the sequenced sample was blood, taken from a patient whose treatment included radiotherapy and nephrectomy. The receptors originated from a woman aged 60-75 years with renal cell carcinoma. Each CDR3 is given with its conserved first and last residue. The D gene is left open where the match is weak. Only some rows state a clone size, as once, few, many or a class for expanded clones.

D	V	size	J	DNA	CDR3
.	TRBV28	few	TRBJ1-2	TGTGCCAGCAGTTTAGATTTGGCAGGGAGGATCCATGGCTACACCTTC	CASSLDLAGRIHGYTF
TRBD1	TRBV7-9	once	TRBJ2-7	TGTGCCAGCAGCCGCGACAGGGGTTCCTACGAGCAGTACTTC	CASSRDRGSYEQYF
TRBD2	TRBV10-1	.	TRBJ2-3	TGCGCCAGCAGTGAAAGCGGGAGAACAGATACGCAGTATTTT	CASSESGRTDTQYF
TRBD2	TRBV5-1	.	TRBJ2-5	TGCGCCAGCTCCGCCGGGACTAGCGGGGGGGAACAAGAGACCCAGTACTTC	CASSAGTSGGEQETQYF
TRBD1	TRBV5-4	.	TRBJ1-6	TGTGCCAGCAGCCCCAGGATGGGGGGACAGGGGAATTCACCCCTCCACTTT	CASSPRMGGQGNSPLHF
.	TRBV6-6	.	TRBJ2-5	TGTGCCAGCAGCCCCCAGGAGACCCAGTACTTC	CASSPQETQYF
.	TRBV4-1	.	TRBJ2-2	TGCGCCAGCAGCCAAAGAAGTCCAGGGGCAGCGAACACCGGGGAGCTGTTTTTT	CASSQRSPGAANTGELFF
TRBD1	TRBV7-2	.	TRBJ1-1	TGTGCCAGCAGCTTAGTACCAGGGGGCGGCACTGAAGCTTTCTTT	CASSLVPGGGTEAFF
TRBD1	TRBV28	.	TRBJ1-5	TGTGCCAGCAGTTTACCCGGACAGGGGGGCAATCAGCCCCAGCATTTT	CASSLPGQGGNQPQHF
.	TRBV27	.	TRBJ2-5	TGTGCCAGCAGTTTATCGGTGGGCGGAGCCCAAGAGACCCAGTACTTC	CASSLSVGGAQETQYF
TRBD1	TRBV6-1	.	TRBJ1-5	TGTGCCAGCAGTGGGGACAGGGGCCGGTATCAGCCCCAGCATTTT	CASSGDRGRYQPQHF
.	TRBV6-5	.	TRBJ2-1	TGTGCCAGCAGTTCAGCCCTGAGGGGCGAGCAGTTCTTC	CASSSALRGEQFF
.	TRBV27	.	TRBJ1-2	TGTGCCAGCAGTCCAGCGGGGGCTCAGGGCTATGGCTACACCTTC	CASSPAGAQGYGYTF
TRBD2	TRBV19	.	TRBJ2-7	TGTGCCAGTAGGAATTCGGCGGGAGGGGTCCGGGAGCAGTACTTC	CASRNSAGGVREQYF
.	TRBV2	.	TRBJ2-5	TGTGCCAGCAGTGAATCCCCAAGGGAGACCCAGTACTTC	CASSESPRETQYF
TRBD1	TRBV10-3	.	TRBJ2-3	TGTGCCATCAGTGCGAGGGGGCCTAGCACAGATACGCAGTATTTT	CAISARGPSTDTQYF
.	TRBV6-5	few	TRBJ1-1	TGTGCCAGCAGTCGGGTGGGGACTGAAGCTTTCTTT	CASSRVGTEAFF
.	TRBV2	.	TRBJ1-2	TGTGCCAGCAGTTATGAATCGGACACAATCCTCGTTAACTATGGCTACACCTTC	CASSYESDTILVNYGYTF
.	TRBV5-4	once	TRBJ2-7	TGTGCCAGCAGCTTGGAACGGTTCTCCTACGAGCAGTACTTC	CASSLERFSYEQYF
.	TRBV10-3	.	TRBJ1-2	TGTGCCATCAGTGGCGGGGGGAACTATGGCTACACCTTC	CAISGGGNYGYTF
TRBD2	TRBV11-3	.	TRBJ2-5	TGTGCCAGCAGCCGGGGGGGGGCGGAAGAGACCCAGTACTTC	CASSRGGAEETQYF
.	TRBV4-2	.	TRBJ2-7	TGTGCCAGCAGCCAGTCTAGCGACTCCTACGAGCAGTACTTC	CASSQSSDSYEQYF
.	TRBV5-1	.	TRBJ1-4	TGCGCCAGCAGAGTATCCGTCGAAGATGAAAAACTGTTTTTT	CASRVSVEDEKLFF
.	TRBV9	.	TRBJ2-7	TGTGCCAGCAGCGTTAGGGACGAACTTTTCTACGAGCAGTACTTC	CASSVRDELFYEQYF
.	TRBV10-3	few	TRBJ1-4	TGTGCCATCAGTGAGAAAGGGGCAGGAACTAATGAAAAACTGTTTTTT	CAISEKGAGTNEKLFF
.	TRBV2	.	TRBJ2-3	TGTGCCAGCAGCCTTTATGGGCAGGGCACAGATACGCAGTATTTT	CASSLYGQGTDTQYF
TRBD2	TRBV5-1	.	TRBJ2-1	TGCGCCAGCAGCTTGATAGCGGGAGGAAACTACAATGAGCAGTTCTTC	CASSLIAGGNYNEQFF
.	TRBV29-1	.	TRBJ1-1	TGCAGCGTTGACATTTCGCAGGGCACTGAAGCTTTCTTT	CSVDISQGTEAFF
TRBD1	TRBV6-6	.	TRBJ2-5	TGTGCCAGCAGTTACGCGGCAGGGGGACAAGAGACCCAGTACTTC	CASSYAAGGQETQYF